This TCR beta chain was captured by sequencing in a study of T cell responses to AZD1222 COVID-19 vaccine. Overall study results and limits: CD4 TCRs linked to vaccination spanned spike, dominating at 160-218 and 743-854. Close to half of spike-specific TCRs reportedly recognize unmutated variant regions. Repertoires were obtained only post-peak T cell response.

V was pared by 3 bases and J by 4 bases, with 8 bases of the junction left unmatched. The CDR3 sequence is 17 residues long. Per germline, CDR1 MDHEN and CDR2 SYDVKM. Generated by immunoSEQ multiplex PCR, the TCRdb table keeps only in-frame clones and is missing some. Of 92,000 or so clones detected, 90% appear once; the ten largest clones hold under 30%. As to this clone: The target antigen is unknown.

The sample in question was peripheral blood, obtained on day 0 of AZD1222 vaccination. The rearrangement links TRBV28 to TRBJ2-3; 12 nucleotides match TRBD1. The source is an adult in good health. The CDR3 DNA reads as TGTGCCAGCAGTTTTGTAATAGGGACAGGGGGCGCAGATACGCAGTATTTT. Encoded protein: CASSFVIGTGGADTQYF.